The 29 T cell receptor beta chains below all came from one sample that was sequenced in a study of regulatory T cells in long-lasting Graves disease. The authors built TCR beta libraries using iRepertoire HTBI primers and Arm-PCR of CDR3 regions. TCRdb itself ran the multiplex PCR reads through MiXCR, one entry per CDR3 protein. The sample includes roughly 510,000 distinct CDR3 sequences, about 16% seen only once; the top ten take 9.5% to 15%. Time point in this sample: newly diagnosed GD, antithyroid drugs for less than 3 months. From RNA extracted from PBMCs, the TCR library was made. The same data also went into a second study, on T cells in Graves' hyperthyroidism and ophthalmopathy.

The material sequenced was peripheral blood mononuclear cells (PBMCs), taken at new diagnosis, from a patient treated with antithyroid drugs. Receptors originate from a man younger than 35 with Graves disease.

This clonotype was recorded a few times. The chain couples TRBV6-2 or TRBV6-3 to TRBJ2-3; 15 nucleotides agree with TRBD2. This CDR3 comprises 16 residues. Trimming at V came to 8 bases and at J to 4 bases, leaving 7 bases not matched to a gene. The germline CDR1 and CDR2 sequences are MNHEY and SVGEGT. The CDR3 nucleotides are TGTGCCAGCTGGACTAGCGGGAGGGCCTCGGCAGATACGCAGTATTTT. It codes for CASWTSGRASADTQYF.

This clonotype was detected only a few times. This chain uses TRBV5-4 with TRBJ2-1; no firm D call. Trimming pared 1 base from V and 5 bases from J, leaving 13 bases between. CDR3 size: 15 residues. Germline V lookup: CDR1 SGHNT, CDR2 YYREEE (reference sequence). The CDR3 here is CASSLSPEYHNEQFF. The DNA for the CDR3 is TGTGCCAGCAGCTTGTCCCCCGAGTACCACAATGAGCAGTTCTTC. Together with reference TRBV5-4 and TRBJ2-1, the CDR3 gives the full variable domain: ETGVTQSPTHLIKTRGQQVTLRCSSQSGHNTVSWYQQALGQGPQFIFQYYREEENGRGNFPPRFSGLQFPNYSSELNVNALELDDSALYLCASSLSPEYHNEQFFGPGTRLTVL.

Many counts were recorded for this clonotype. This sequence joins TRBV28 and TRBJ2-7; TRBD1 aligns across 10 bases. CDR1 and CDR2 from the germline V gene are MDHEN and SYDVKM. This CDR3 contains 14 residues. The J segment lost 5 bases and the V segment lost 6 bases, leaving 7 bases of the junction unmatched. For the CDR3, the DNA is TGTGCCAGCAGGCCGGGACAGGGGTTGAACGAGCAGTACTTC. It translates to CASRPGQGLNEQYF. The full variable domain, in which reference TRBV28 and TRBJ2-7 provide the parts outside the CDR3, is DVKVTQSSRYLVKRTGEKVFLECVQDMDHENMFWYRQDPGLGLRLIYFSYDVKMKEKGDIPEGYSVSREKKERFSLILESASTNQTSMYLCASRPGQGLNEQYFGPGTRLTVT.

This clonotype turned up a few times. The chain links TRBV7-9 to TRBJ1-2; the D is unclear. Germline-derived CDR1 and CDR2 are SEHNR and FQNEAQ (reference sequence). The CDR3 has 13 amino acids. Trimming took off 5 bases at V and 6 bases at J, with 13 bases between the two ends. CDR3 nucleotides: TGTGCCAGCAGCCCGGCGCCCCCGGATGGCTACACCTTC. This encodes CASSPAPPDGYTF.

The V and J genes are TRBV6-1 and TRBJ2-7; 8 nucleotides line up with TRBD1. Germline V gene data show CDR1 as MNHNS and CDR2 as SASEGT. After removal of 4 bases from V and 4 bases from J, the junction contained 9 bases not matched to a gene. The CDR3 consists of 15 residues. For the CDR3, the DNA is TGTGCCAGCAGTGCGGACAGGGTTGGCCTTTACGAGCAGTACTTC. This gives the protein CASSADRVGLYEQYF.

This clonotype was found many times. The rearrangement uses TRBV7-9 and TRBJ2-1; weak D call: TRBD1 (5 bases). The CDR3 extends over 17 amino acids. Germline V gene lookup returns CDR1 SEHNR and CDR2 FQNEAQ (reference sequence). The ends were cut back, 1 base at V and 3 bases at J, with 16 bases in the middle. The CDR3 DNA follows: TGTGCCAGCAGCTTAGGGGTAGGAACAGGACACTACAATGAGCAGTTCTTC. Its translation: CASSLGVGTGHYNEQFF.

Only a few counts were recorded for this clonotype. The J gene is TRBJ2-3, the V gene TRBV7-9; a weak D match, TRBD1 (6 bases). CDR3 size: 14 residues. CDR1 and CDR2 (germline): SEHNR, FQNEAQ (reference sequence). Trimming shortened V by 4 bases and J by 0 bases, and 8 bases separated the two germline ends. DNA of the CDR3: TGTGCCAGCAGCTGGACAGCTAGCACAGATACGCAGTATTTT. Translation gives CASSWTASTDTQYF.

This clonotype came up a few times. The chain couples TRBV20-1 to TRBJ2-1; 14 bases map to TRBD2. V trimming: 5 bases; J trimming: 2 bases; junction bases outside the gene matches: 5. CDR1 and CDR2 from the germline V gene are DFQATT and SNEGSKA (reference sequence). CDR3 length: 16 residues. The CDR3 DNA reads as TGCAGTGCTTCTCGGACTAGCGGGAGGACCTACAATGAGCAGTTCTTC. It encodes CSASRTSGRTYNEQFF.

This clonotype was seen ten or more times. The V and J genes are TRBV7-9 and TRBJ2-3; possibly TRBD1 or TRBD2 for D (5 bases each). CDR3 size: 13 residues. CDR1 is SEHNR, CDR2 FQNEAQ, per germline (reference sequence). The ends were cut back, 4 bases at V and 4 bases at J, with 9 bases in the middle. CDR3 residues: CASSSRGPDTQYF. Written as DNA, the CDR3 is TGTGCCAGCAGCTCCCGGGGCCCAGATACGCAGTATTTT.

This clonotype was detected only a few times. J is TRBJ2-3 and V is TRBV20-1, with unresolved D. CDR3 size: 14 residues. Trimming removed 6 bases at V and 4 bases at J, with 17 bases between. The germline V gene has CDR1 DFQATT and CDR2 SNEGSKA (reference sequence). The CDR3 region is CSAHPGRAADTQYF. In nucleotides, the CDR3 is TGCAGTGCCCACCCAGGTAGGGCCGCAGATACGCAGTATTTT.

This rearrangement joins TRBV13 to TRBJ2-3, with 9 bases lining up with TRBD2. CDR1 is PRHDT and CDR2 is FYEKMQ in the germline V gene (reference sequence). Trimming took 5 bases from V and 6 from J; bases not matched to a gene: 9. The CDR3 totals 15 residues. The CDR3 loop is CASSPPPSGADTQYF. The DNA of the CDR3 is TGTGCCAGCAGCCCCCCCCCTAGCGGGGCCGATACGCAGTATTTT. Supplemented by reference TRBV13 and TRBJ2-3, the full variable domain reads AAGVIQSPRHLIKEKRETATLKCYPIPRHDTVYWYQQGPGQDPQFLISFYEKMQSDKGSIPDRFSAQQFSDYHSELNMSSLELGDSALYFCASSPPPSGADTQYFGPGTRLTVL.

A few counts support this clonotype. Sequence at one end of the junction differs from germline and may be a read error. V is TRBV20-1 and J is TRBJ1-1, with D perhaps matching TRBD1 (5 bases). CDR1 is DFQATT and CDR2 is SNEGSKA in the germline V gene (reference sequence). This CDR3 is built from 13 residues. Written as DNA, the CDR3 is TGCAGTGCTCAAGACAGAGTGAACACTGAAGCTTCCTTT. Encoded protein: CSAQDRVNTEASF.

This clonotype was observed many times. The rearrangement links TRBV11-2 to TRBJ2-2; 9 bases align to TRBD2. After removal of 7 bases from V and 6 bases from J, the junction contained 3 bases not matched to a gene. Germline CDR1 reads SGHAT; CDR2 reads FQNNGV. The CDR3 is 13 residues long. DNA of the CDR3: TGTGCCAGCACCCGCGGGGGGGCCGGGGAGCTGTTTTTT. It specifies CASTRGGAGELFF.

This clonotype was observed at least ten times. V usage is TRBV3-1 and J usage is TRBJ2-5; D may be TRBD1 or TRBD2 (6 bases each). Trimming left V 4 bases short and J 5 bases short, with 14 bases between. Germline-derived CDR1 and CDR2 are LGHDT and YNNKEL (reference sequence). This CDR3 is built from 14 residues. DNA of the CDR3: TGTGCCAGCAGCCGGGGGGCTAGCCAGGAGACCCAGTACTTC. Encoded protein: CASSRGASQETQYF.

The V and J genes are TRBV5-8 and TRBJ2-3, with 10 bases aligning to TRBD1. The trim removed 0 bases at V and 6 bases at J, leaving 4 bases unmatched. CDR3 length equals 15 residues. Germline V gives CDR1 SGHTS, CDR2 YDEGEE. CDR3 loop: CASSLGWTGGDTQYF. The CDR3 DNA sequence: TGTGCCAGCAGCTTGGGTTGGACAGGGGGGGATACGCAGTATTTT.

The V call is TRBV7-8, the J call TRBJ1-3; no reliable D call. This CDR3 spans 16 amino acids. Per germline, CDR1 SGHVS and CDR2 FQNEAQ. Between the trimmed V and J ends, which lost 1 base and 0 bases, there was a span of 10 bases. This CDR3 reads CASSLVRVGSGNTIYF. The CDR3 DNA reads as TGTGCCAGCAGCTTAGTTCGGGTCGGCTCTGGAAACACCATATATTTT. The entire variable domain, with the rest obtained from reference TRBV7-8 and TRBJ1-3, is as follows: GAGVSQSPRYKVAKRGQDVALRCDPISGHVSLFWYQQALGQGPEFLTYFQNEAQLDKSGLPSDRFFAERPEGSVSTLKIQRTQQEDSAVYLCASSLVRVGSGNTIYFGEGSWLTVV.

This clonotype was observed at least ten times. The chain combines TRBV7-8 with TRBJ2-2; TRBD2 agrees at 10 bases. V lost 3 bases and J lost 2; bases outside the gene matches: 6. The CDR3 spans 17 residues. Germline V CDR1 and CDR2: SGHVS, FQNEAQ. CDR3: CASSFITSGDNTGELFF. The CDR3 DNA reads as TGTGCCAGCAGCTTCATAACTAGCGGGGATAACACCGGGGAGCTGTTTTTT.

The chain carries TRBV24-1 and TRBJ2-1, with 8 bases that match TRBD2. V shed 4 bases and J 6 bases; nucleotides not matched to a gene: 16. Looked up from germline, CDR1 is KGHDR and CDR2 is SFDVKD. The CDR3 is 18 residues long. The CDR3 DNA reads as TGTGCCACCAGTGACTCGGCGGGGGGTGAGACTAGTGGCAATGAGCAGTTCTTC. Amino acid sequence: CATSDSAGGETSGNEQFF.

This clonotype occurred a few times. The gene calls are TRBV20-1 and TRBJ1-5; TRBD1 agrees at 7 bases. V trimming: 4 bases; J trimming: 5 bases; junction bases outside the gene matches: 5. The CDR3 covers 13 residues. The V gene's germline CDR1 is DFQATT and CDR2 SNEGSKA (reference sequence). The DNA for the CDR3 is TGCAGTGCTATAGGGCAGGGGGATCAGCCCCAGCATTTT. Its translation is CSAIGQGDQPQHF.

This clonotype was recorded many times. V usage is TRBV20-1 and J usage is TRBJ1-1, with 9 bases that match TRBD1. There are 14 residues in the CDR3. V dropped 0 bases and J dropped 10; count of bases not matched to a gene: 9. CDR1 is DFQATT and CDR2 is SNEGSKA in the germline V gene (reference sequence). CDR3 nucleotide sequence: TGCAGTGCTAGAGAGAGGACAGGGGATTTATCAGCTTTCTTT. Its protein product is CSARERTGDLSAFF.

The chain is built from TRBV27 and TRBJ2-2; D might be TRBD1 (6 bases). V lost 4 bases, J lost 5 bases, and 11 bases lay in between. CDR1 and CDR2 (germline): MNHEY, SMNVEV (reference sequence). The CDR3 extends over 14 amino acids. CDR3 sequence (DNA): TGTGCCAGCAGTTCTAGACAGGTTACCGGGGAGCTGTTTTTT. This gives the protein CASSSRQVTGELFF.

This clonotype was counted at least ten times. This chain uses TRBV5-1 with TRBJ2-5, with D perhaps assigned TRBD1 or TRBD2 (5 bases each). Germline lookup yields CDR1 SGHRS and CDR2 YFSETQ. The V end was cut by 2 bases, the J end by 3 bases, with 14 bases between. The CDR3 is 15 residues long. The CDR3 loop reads CASSLRGDREETQYF. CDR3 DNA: TGCGCCAGCAGCTTACGGGGCGACCGGGAAGAGACCCAGTACTTC.

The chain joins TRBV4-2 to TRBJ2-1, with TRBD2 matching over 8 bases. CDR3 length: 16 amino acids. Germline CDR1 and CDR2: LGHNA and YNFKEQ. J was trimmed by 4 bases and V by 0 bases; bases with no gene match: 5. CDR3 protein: CASSQEVSGRYNEQFF. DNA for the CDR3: TGTGCCAGCAGCCAAGAGGTCAGCGGGAGATACAATGAGCAGTTCTTC.

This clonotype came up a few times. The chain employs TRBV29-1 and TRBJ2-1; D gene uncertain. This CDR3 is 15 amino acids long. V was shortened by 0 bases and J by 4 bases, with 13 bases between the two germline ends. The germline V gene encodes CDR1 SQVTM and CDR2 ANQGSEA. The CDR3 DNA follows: TGCAGCGTTGAAGACCGCAAGGTCTCTTACAATGAGCAGTTCTTC. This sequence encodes CSVEDRKVSYNEQFF.

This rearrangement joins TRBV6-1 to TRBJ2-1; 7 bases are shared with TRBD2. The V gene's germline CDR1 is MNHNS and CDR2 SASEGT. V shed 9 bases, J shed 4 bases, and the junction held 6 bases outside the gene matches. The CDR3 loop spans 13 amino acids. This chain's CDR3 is CASTSDAYNEQFF. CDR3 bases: TGTGCCAGTACTAGCGACGCATACAATGAGCAGTTCTTC.

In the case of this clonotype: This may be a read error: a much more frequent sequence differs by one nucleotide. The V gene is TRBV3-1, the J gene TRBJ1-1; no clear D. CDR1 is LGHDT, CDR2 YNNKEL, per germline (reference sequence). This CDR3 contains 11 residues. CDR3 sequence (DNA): TGTCCCAGCAGCCGCGCTACTGAAGCTTTCTTT. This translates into CPSSRATEAFF.

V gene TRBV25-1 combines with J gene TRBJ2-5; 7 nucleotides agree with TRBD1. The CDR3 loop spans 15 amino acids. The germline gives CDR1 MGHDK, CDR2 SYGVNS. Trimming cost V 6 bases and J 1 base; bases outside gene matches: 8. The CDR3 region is CASSSGTESQETQYF. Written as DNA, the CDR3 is TGTGCCAGCAGCTCCGGGACAGAGAGCCAAGAGACCCAGTACTTC.

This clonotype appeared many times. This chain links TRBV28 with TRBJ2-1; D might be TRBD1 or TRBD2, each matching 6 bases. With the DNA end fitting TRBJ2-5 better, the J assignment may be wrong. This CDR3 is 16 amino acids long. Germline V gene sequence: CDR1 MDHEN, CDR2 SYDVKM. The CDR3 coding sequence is TGTGCCAGCAGTATAACAGGGAGTCACCGGGAGGAGACCCAGTACTTC. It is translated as CASSITGSHREETQYF.

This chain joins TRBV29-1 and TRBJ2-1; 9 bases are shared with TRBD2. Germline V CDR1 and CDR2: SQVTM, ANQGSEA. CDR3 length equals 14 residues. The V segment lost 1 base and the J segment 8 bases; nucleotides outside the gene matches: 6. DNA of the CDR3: TGCAGCGTTGAAGGTAGCGGGAGTAGGTATGAGCAGTTCTTC. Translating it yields CSVEGSGSRYEQFF.